The 8 T cell receptor beta chains given below trace back to one sample, sequenced in a study of cytomegalovirus exposure and HLA in healthy donors (dated by TCRdb to 2016 to 2017). The library was produced with the immunoSEQ multiplex PCR assay. For the multiplex PCR, a mixture combining 60 forward primers for TCR Vbeta segments and 13 reverse primers for TCR Jbeta segments was used. TCRdb stores this immuneACCESS table with in-frame sequences only. Part of the clones is absent; in the studies checked, under half of the shortfall reflects unresolved V genes, and no reason is known for the rest. This sample's listing comprises roughly 120,000 clones. The ten largest account for roughly 3.5% of the sample. Sequencing was carried out using PBMCs. Every receptor here comes from a man between 18 and 35 years old in good health and CMV-seronegative.

V and J are TRBV5-6 and TRBJ1-1; D not resolved. The germline V and J ends were trimmed by 0 bases and 1 base, with 13 bases remaining between them. Germline CDR1 is SGHDT and CDR2 is YYEEEE. CDR3 length: 16 residues. CDR3 nucleotides: TGTGCCAGCAGCTTGGGGTCGGCCCGGGGGAACACTGAAGCTTTCTTT. Residues: CASSLGSARGNTEAFF.

The chain uses TRBV27 and TRBJ1-3; possibly TRBD1 for D (5 bases). The CDR3 sequence is 13 residues long. The germline gives CDR1 MNHEY, CDR2 SMNVEV (reference sequence). The V end was cut by 8 bases, the J end by 7 bases, with 15 bases between. The DNA of the CDR3 is TGTGCCAGCGGAATTCAGGGAACCAACACCATATATTTT. As protein: CASGIQGTNTIYF.

The chain has TRBV6-6 and TRBJ2-1, with 8 bases matching TRBD2. Germline loops: CDR1 MNHNY, CDR2 SVGAGI (reference sequence). The CDR3 spans 16 residues. Trimming cost V 6 bases and J 0 bases; bases outside gene matches: 7. The CDR3 loop reads CASSPWRGASYNEQFF. CDR3 bases: TGTGCCAGCAGCCCGTGGCGGGGGGCCTCCTACAATGAGCAGTTCTTC.

The CDR3 bases are TGTGCCAGCAGTTACGCCGGCTCTGGGGCCAACGTCCTGACTTTC. Its translation: CASSYAGSGANVLTF. The rearrangement links TRBV6-5 to TRBJ2-6, with D unresolved. The V end lost 2 bases, the J end lost 0 bases, and 5 bases lay between the germline ends. CDR3 length equals 15 residues. Germline CDR1 is MNHEY and CDR2 is SVGAGI.

The V call is TRBV5-1, the J call TRBJ2-7, with 8 bases matching TRBD1. There are 14 residues in the CDR3. Germline V CDR1 and CDR2: SGHRS, YFSETQ. The V segment lost 4 bases and the J segment 2 bases; nucleotides outside the gene matches: 5. Here the CDR3 DNA reads TGCGCCAGCAGCACGGGACAGGAGGCCTACGAGCAGTACTTC. This encodes CASSTGQEAYEQYF.

The chain combines TRBV27 with TRBJ2-3, with 8 bases that match TRBD1. The CDR3 runs 15 residues. Trimming took 2 bases from V and 4 from J; bases not matched to a gene: 5. Germline CDR1 and CDR2: MNHEY and SMNVEV (reference sequence). As DNA, the CDR3 is TGTGCCAGCAGTTTAGGCAGGGGGCGTGCAGATACGCAGTATTTT. Amino acid sequence: CASSLGRGRADTQYF.

This sequence joins TRBV28 and TRBJ2-2; 8 nucleotides line up with TRBD2. Germline V lookup: CDR1 MDHEN, CDR2 SYDVKM. J was trimmed by 8 bases and V by 1 base; bases with no gene match: 9. There are 16 residues in the CDR3. The DNA for the CDR3 is TGTGCCAGCAGTTTATCGGGAGGGACCTTTGTTGGGGAGCTGTTTTTT. It encodes CASSLSGGTFVGELFF.

Here the CDR3 reads CASSSPGTGNYEQYF. The CDR3 DNA follows: TGTGCCAGCAGTTCCCCCGGGACAGGCAACTACGAGCAGTACTTC. This sequence joins TRBV27 and TRBJ2-7, with TRBD1 matching over 8 bases. Germline CDR1 and CDR2: MNHEY and SMNVEV (reference sequence). V dropped 4 bases and J dropped 3; count of bases not matched to a gene: 8. This CDR3 is built from 15 residues.